A selection of T cell receptor beta chains follows, all from one sample in a study of sequential checkpoint blockade in melanoma. The repertoire was sequenced with immunoSEQ multiplex PCR; TCRdb's copy has only in-frame clones and lacks some. The sample records some 40,000 clones, nearly 90% being singletons. The sequenced sample was CD8+ T cells sorted from blood (inferred from file names), obtained from a patient given nivolumab and ipilimumab in sequence. Every receptor here comes from a human donor with melanoma. The CDR3 runs from the conserved cysteine through the conserved F or W. A D gene is named only where the DNA matches it firmly. Clone size is given for some rows only: seen once, a few or many times, or a class if the clone is expanded.

>-|TRBJ2-7|TRBD1|TRBV2
TGTGCCAGCAGTGAGGGGACAGGGCGTGAGGGCGAGCAGTACTTC
CASSEGTGREGEQYF
>-|TRBJ1-1|-|TRBV4-1
TGCGCCAGCAGCCATCTTGGGGGCTTGTACACTGAAGCTTTCTTT
CASSHLGGLYTEAFF
>-|TRBJ1-5|-|TRBV28
TGTGCCACACGCCAGGGGACGTTTTCCAATCAGCCCCAGCATTTT
CATRQGTFSNQPQHF
>-|TRBJ2-1|TRBD2|TRBV27
TGTGCCATCAGGGGACTAGCGGGAGTGGATGAGCAGTTCTTC
CAIRGLAGVDEQFF
>-|TRBJ2-1|-|TRBV7-3
TGTGCCAGCAGCGCAACGCGGGACAGATCCTACAATGAGCAGTTCTTC
CASSATRDRSYNEQFF
>-|TRBJ1-2|TRBD1|TRBV28
TGTGCCAGCAGTTTGGGACAGTCGCCGGGCTACACCTTC
CASSLGQSPGYTF
>once|TRBJ1-2|TRBD1|TRBV2
TGTGCCAGCAGTCGCGGACAGGGCGGCTTCAACTATGGCTACACCTTC
CASSRGQGGFNYGYTF
>-|TRBJ2-7|TRBD1|TRBV30
TGTGCCTGGAGTTCTCCCCGGACAGGACTCCCCTACGAGCAGTACTTC
CAWSSPRTGLPYEQYF
>-|TRBJ1-1|TRBD1|TRBV19
TGTGCCAGTAGCAGCGCGGGACAGGGGAACACTGAAGCTTTCTTT
CASSSAGQGNTEAFF
>-|TRBJ2-1|TRBD2|TRBV29-1
TGCAGCGCTCTAGCGGGAGTTGGCAATGAGCAGTTCTTC
CSALAGVGNEQFF
>-|TRBJ2-5|-|TRBV6-5
TGTGCCAGCAGTTACGTACAGGGTGAGACCCAGTACTTC
CASSYVQGETQYF
>few|TRBJ2-7|TRBD1|TRBV15
TGTGCCACCAGCAGAGATCTTAGGACAGGCAACTACGAGCAGTACTTC
CATSRDLRTGNYEQYF
>-|TRBJ1-1|-|TRBV13
TGTGCCAGCAGCTTGTCGGGGGAGACTGAAGCTTTCTTT
CASSLSGETEAFF
>-|TRBJ1-2|-|TRBV27
TGTGCCAGCAGAGGACAGACCTATGGCTACACCTTC
CASRGQTYGYTF
>few|TRBJ2-7|-|TRBV30
TGTGCTGTAGACGCTAGCTCCTACGAGCAGTACTTC
CAVDASSYEQYF
>once|TRBJ2-3|-|TRBV27
TGTGCCAGCAGTTCCCAGGGGGGTACGCAGTATTTT
CASSSQGGTQYF
>-|TRBJ2-1|-|TRBV29-1
TGCAGCGTTGAAGAACTAACGAATGAGCAGTTCTTC
CSVEELTNEQFF
>-|TRBJ2-7|TRBD2|TRBV15
TGTGCCACCAGCAGAGGGCTAGCGGCTACCTACGAGCAGTACTTC
CATSRGLAATYEQYF
>-|TRBJ2-2|TRBD2|TRBV5-1
TGCGCCAGCAGCTACGGGGGGGACACCGGGGAGCTGTTTTTT
CASSYGGDTGELFF
>-|TRBJ2-1|TRBD2|TRBV27
TGTGCCAGCAGTCCGGGACTACCCCCGGATGAGCAGTTCTTC
CASSPGLPPDEQFF
>-|TRBJ2-7|-|TRBV7-2
TGTGCCAGCAGCTTCGAGCCGGGATTCGGGGAGCAGTACTTC
CASSFEPGFGEQYF
>-|TRBJ2-2|-|TRBV9
TGTGCCACCAATAGCGGAACGAACACCGGGGAGCTGTTTTTT
CATNSGTNTGELFF
>-|TRBJ2-1|-|TRBV27
TGTGCCAGCAGTTATGTGACAGACCCTGAGCAGTTCTTC
CASSYVTDPEQFF
>once|TRBJ2-7|TRBD1|TRBV15
TGTGCCACCAGCAGAGCCGGGACAGGGAACGAGCAGTACTTC
CATSRAGTGNEQYF
>-|TRBJ1-1|TRBD1|TRBV27
TGTGCCAGCAGTCGGGACAGGGGGGCCACTGAAGCTTTCTTT
CASSRDRGATEAFF
>-|TRBJ2-5|-|TRBV7-6
TGTGCCAGCAGTCCCGGGTTGGAGACCCAGTACTTC
CASSPGLETQYF
>-|TRBJ2-1|TRBD2|TRBV29-1
TGCAGCGTTGAAGAGGATAGCGGGGTTACTTCCTACAATGAGCAGTTCTTC
CSVEEDSGVTSYNEQFF
>few|TRBJ1-1|-|TRBV5-5
TGTGCCAGCAGCCCCACAGTAACTGAAGCTTTCTTT
CASSPTVTEAFF
>-|TRBJ1-2|-|TRBV4-1
TGCGCCAGCAGCCAAGATCAAGGGCGGGACTATGGCTACACCTTC
CASSQDQGRDYGYTF
>-|TRBJ2-5|TRBD1|TRBV9
TGTGCCAGCAGCGTACAAGGGACAGGGCAAGAGACCCAGTACTTC
CASSVQGTGQETQYF
>-|TRBJ1-4|-|TRBV6-6
TGTGCCAGCAGTTACGCGACAGGAGGTAATGAAAAACTGTTTTTT
CASSYATGGNEKLFF
>-|TRBJ2-2|-|TRBV4-1
TGCGCCAGCAGCCAAGAGGCAGCGGTTGGAGCCGGGGAGCTGTTTTTT
CASSQEAAVGAGELFF
>-|TRBJ1-1|-|TRBV5-6
TGTGCCAGCAGCGGGACGGACAGAGCCGCTGAAGCTTTCTTT
CASSGTDRAAEAFF
>-|TRBJ2-7|-|TRBV9
TGTGCCAGCAGCGCCACAGGTTCCTACGAGCAGTACTTC
CASSATGSYEQYF
>-|TRBJ2-1|-|TRBV15
TGTGCCACCAGCAAGCGCAGGGGAGGGTACAATGAGCAGTTCTTC
CATSKRRGGYNEQFF
>-|TRBJ1-2|TRBD1|TRBV13
TGTGCCAGCAGCTTAGAACAGGGGGGCTATGGCTACACCTTC
CASSLEQGGYGYTF
>-|TRBJ2-7|-|TRBV13
TGTGCCAGCAGCTTAAACAGGAAGGCGAACGAGCAGTACTTC
CASSLNRKANEQYF
>few|TRBJ1-4|-|TRBV5-1
TGCGCCAGCAGCACTCGACAGGAGGTTGGCGAAAAACTGTTTTTT
CASSTRQEVGEKLFF
>-|TRBJ1-4|-|TRBV23-1
TGCGCCAGCCCCGGTTTTGACGGGGGTGAAAAACTGTTTTTT
CASPGFDGGEKLFF
>-|TRBJ2-7|-|TRBV15
TGTGCCACCAGCAGTTCCCCCAATCAGGGAAATGGCTACGAGCAGTACTTC
CATSSSPNQGNGYEQYF
>-|TRBJ1-2|TRBD1|TRBV27
TGTGCCAGCAGTCATCAACTTCAGGGGGATTATGGCTACACCTTC
CASSHQLQGDYGYTF
>-|TRBJ2-7|-|TRBV10-1
TGCGCCAGCAGTGAGGCTAGCCATTCCTACGAGCAGTACTTC
CASSEASHSYEQYF
>-|TRBJ2-5|-|TRBV5-6
TGTGCCAGCAGCTTGGTCGGGGGACGGATCCAAGAGACCCAGTACTTC
CASSLVGGRIQETQYF
>-|TRBJ1-5|-|TRBV15
TGTGCCACCAGCAGAGAAAGACAGTATAGCAATCAGCCCCAGCATTTT
CATSRERQYSNQPQHF
>-|TRBJ2-1|TRBD1|TRBV13
TGTGCCAGCAGCTTAACCCAGGGACAGCCTCTTAACAATGAGCAGTTCTTC
CASSLTQGQPLNNEQFF